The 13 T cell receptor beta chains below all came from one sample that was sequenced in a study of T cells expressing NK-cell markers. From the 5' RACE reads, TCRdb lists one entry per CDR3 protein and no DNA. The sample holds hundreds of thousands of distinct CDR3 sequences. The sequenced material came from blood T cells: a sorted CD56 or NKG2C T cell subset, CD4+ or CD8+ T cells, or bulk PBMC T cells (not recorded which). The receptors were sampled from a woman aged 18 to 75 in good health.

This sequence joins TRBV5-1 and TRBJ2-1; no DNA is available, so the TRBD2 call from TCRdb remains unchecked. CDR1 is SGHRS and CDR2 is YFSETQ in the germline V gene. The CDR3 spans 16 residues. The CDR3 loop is CASSPEGAGRYNEQFF.

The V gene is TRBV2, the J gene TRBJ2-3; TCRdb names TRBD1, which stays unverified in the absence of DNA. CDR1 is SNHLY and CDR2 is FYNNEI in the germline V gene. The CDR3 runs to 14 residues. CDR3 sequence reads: CASSEGTVPDTQYF.

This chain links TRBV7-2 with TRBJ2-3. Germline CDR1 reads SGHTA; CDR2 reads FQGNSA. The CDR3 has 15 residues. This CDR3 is CASSLWDYYTDTQYF.

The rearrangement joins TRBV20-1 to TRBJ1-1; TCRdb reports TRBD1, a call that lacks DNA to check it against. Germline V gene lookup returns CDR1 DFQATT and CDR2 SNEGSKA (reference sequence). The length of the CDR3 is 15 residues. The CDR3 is CSATNRGSLNTEAFF.

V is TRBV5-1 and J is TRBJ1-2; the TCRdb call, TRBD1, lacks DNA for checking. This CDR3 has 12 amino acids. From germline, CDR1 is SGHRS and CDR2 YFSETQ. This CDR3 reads CASSSDGAGYTF.

This CDR3 is CSVSGTVGGQPQHF. This rearrangement joins TRBV29-1 to TRBJ1-5; TCRdb designates TRBD1, a call that cannot be tested without DNA. From germline, CDR1 is SQVTM and CDR2 ANQGSEA. The length of the CDR3 is 14 residues. Variable domain in full (rest from reference TRBV29-1 and TRBJ1-5): SAVISQKPSRDICQRGTSLTIQCQVDSQVTMMFWYRQQPGQSLTLIATANQGSEATYESGFVIDKFPISRPNLTFSTLTVSNMSPEDSSIYLCSVSGTVGGQPQHFGDGTRLSIL.

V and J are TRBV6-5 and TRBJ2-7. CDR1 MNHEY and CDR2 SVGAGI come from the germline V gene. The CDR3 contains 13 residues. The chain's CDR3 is CASSSADSYEQYF.

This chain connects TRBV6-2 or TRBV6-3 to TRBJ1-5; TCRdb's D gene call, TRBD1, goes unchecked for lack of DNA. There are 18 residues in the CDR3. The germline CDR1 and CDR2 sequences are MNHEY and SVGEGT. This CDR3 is CASSYTRDRVNSNQPQHF.

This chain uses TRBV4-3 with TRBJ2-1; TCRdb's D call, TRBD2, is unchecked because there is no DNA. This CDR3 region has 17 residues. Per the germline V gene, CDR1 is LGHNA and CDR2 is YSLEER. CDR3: CASSPMTQREAYNEQFF.

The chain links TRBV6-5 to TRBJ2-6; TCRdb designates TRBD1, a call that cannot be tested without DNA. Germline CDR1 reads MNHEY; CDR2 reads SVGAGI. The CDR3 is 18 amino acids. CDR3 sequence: CASSYSGRGFSGANVLTF.

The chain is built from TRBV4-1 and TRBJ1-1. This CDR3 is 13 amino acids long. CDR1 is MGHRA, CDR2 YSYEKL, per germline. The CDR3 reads CASTYSPATEAFF.

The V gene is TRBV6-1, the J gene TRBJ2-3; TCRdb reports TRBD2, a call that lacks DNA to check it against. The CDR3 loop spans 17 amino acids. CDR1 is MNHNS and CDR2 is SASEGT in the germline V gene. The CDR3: CASSPIRLALDTDTQYF.

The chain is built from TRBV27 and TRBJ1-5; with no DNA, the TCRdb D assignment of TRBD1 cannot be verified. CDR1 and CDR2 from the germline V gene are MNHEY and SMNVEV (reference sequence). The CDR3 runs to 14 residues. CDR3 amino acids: CASRPWGGRQPQHF.